Listed below are T cell receptor beta chains from one sample, sequenced in a study of blood T cells in healthy people across ages. TCRdb reprocessed the 5' RACE reads with MiXCR, giving one entry per CDR3 protein. The sample includes approximately 960,000 distinct CDR3 sequences, under 35% of them seen just once. These records were also assigned to another study, of T cells of mothers and their children.

The material sequenced was blood. These receptors were taken from a woman aged 40 to 50 in good health. CDR3s include the opening cysteine and the closing phenylalanine or tryptophan. The order of the fields is clone size, V gene, CDR3 protein. Clone size is given for some rows only: seen once, a few or many times, or a class if the clone is expanded.

>many|TRBV20-1
CSASDKGSGVSGEQYF
>many|TRBV7-9
CASSLQTLQETQYF
>many|TRBV3-1
CASSQDPATSSPLHF
>many|TRBV6-5
CASRIFTGDYEQYF
>NA|TRBV20-1
CSARRGQGRGNDYGYTF
>few|TRBV20-1
CSARPTGTQNYGYTF
>NA|TRBV12-3/TRBV12-4
CASSVDRGGGRVFF
>NA|TRBV6-6
CASSYGRGSEKLFF
>NA|TRBV29-1
CSVSPRVTNAEAFF
>few|TRBV5-1
CASSALTSGGAFDEQFF
>NA|TRBV20-1
CSTRDGMANTEAFF
>NA|TRBV7-2
CASSLGGEGSTEAFF
>NA|TRBV28
CASRQRQDNYTF
>NA|TRBV5-1
CASSPGLAGGKPKTDTQYF
>NA|TRBV20-1
CSARDWGTYGYTF
>NA|TRBV5-1
CASSPRQGVGSGANVLTF
>NA|TRBV12-3/TRBV12-4
CASSLSGNKLFRGAQHF
>many|TRBV29-1
CSVDSGGVNYGYTF
>NA|TRBV28
CASSLIRDTYEQYF
>many|TRBV24-1
CATSEAGLAGSEQYF